These 20 T cell receptor beta chains were all obtained from the same sample, sequenced in a study of PD-L1 blockade in urothelial cancer. Measured with immunoSEQ multiplex PCR; TCRdb has only the in-frame clones, and not every one. The sample lists about 130,000 clones; more than 70% were seen once. The time point here: peripheral blood 6 weeks after treatment start. Sequenced here: PBMCs, sampled around atezolizumab (anti-PD-L1) treatment. The receptors shown here come from a man aged 50-59 years with urothelial cancer.

V is TRBV11-3 and J is TRBJ1-1, with a weak D call TRBD1 (5 bases). Germline V gives CDR1 SGHNT, CDR2 YENEEA. Trimming removed 6 bases from V and 3 bases from J, with 14 bases in between. This CDR3 is built from 14 residues. The CDR3 loop is CASSSGGDYTEAFF. Here the CDR3 DNA reads TGTGCCAGCAGTTCTGGGGGGGATTACACTGAAGCTTTCTTT.

The chain combines TRBV18 with TRBJ1-1, with D possibly matching TRBD1 (6 bases). Trimming left V 0 bases short and J 1 base short, with 12 bases between. The CDR3 is made up of 16 amino acids. Germline CDR1 reads KGHSH; CDR2 reads LQKENI. CDR3 residues: CASSPPSPGANTEAFF. The CDR3 DNA is TGTGCCAGCTCACCACCCAGCCCAGGGGCGAACACTGAAGCTTTCTTT. The full variable domain, its missing parts supplied by reference TRBV18 and TRBJ1-1, is NAGVMQNPRHLVRRRGQEARLRCSPMKGHSHVYWYRQLPEEGLKFMVYLQKENIIDESGMPKERFSAEFPKEGPSILRIQQVVRGDSAAYFCASSPPSPGANTEAFFGQGTRLTVV.

The chain uses TRBV6-1 and TRBJ1-4, with D unclear. Germline CDR1 and CDR2: MNHNS and SASEGT. Trimming took off 5 bases at V and 7 bases at J, with 14 bases between the two ends. The CDR3 runs 14 residues. The CDR3 DNA sequence: TGTGCCAGCAGTCTTTCGTTCAGCGGTGAAAAACTGTTTTTT. It codes for CASSLSFSGEKLFF.

This chain links TRBV30 with TRBJ1-5; 10 positions match TRBD1. The V gene's germline CDR1 is GTSNPN and CDR2 SVGIG (reference sequence). The trim removed 2 bases at V and 3 bases at J, leaving 10 bases unmatched. This CDR3 region has 17 residues. The CDR3 loop is CAWSLGQGLRANQPQHF. The CDR3, as DNA: TGTGCCTGGAGTCTGGGACAGGGGCTACGAGCCAATCAGCCCCAGCATTTT. Based on the CDR3 plus reference TRBV30 and TRBJ1-5, the full variable domain is SQTIHQWPATLVQPVGSPLSLECTVEGTSNPNLYWYRQAAGRGLQLLFYSVGIGQISSEVPQNLSASRPQDRQFILSSKKLLLSDSGFYLCAWSLGQGLRANQPQHFGDGTRLSIL.

The chain recombines TRBV6-5 with TRBJ1-6; no reliable D call. This CDR3 region has 14 residues. Germline assignment: CDR1 MNHEY and CDR2 SVGAGI. The V gene lost 6 bases and the J gene lost 8 bases, with 14 bases spanning the gap. CDR3 in DNA: TGTGCCAGCAGGAAGGTCCTTGGGCATTCACCCCTCCACTTT. This gives the protein CASRKVLGHSPLHF.

J is TRBJ2-1 and V is TRBV28, with 8 positions matching TRBD2. The length of the CDR3 is 14 residues. The V segment lost 8 bases and the J segment 4 bases; nucleotides outside the gene matches: 7. CDR1 and CDR2 from the germline V gene are MDHEN and SYDVKM. The chain's CDR3 is CASRDGGVYNEQFF. CDR3 sequence (DNA): TGTGCCAGCCGAGACGGGGGGGTATACAATGAGCAGTTCTTC. Supplemented by reference TRBV28 and TRBJ2-1, the full variable domain reads DVKVTQSSRYLVKRTGEKVFLECVQDMDHENMFWYRQDPGLGLRLIYFSYDVKMKEKGDIPEGYSVSREKKERFSLILESASTNQTSMYLCASRDGGVYNEQFFGPGTRLTVL.

This sequence joins TRBV6-7 and TRBJ2-1; tentative D call: TRBD1 (6 bases). TRBV6-7 is known as an ORF, though its function is uncertain. With 0 bases removed from V and 8 bases from J, the gap between germline ends came to 23 bases. The CDR3 consists of 18 residues. CDR3 protein: CASSYSTPGTRVAHEQFF. CDR3 DNA: TGTGCCAGCAGTTACTCGACCCCCGGGACAAGGGTGGCTCATGAGCAGTTCTTC.

This sequence joins TRBV21-1 and TRBJ1-1; the D segment call TRBD1 is taken from the table without a DNA check. TRBV21-1 is labeled a pseudogene. The CDR3 runs 14 residues. CDR3 nucleotides: TGTGCCAGCGGGAAGAGGACAAGCAACACTGAAGCTTTCTTT. Translated, it gives CASGKRTSNTEAFF.

The chain couples TRBV11-3 to TRBJ2-1; 10 bases align to TRBD2. The germline gives CDR1 SGHNT, CDR2 YENEEA. The V and J ends lost 5 bases and 5 bases, in that order; junction bases with no gene match: 9. The CDR3 has 16 residues. CDR3 sequence: CASSKRGLAGDNEQFF. CDR3 in DNA: TGTGCCAGCAGCAAGAGGGGGCTAGCGGGAGACAATGAGCAGTTCTTC.

The J gene is TRBJ2-4, the V gene TRBV21-1; TRBD2 was called by the table and not checked on the DNA. TRBV21-1 is a known pseudogene. This CDR3 has 16 residues. CDR3 nucleotides: TGTGCCAGCAGCAAAGGGGCGCAGCGGGCCAAAAACATTCAGTACTTC. This translates into CASSKGAQRAKNIQYF.

V is TRBV9 and J is TRBJ2-1, with 8 bases aligning to TRBD2. The trim removed 0 bases at V and 4 bases at J, leaving 9 bases unmatched. The CDR3 is made up of 17 amino acids. Germline V CDR1 and CDR2: SGDLS, YYNGEE. As DNA, the CDR3 is TGTGCCAGCAGCGTAGGTCTAGCGGGTGTTAGATACAATGAGCAGTTCTTC. The encoded protein is CASSVGLAGVRYNEQFF.

This chain connects TRBV6-5 to TRBJ2-7; 10 nucleotides align to TRBD1. CDR3 length: 15 residues. CDR1 is MNHEY and CDR2 is SVGAGI in the germline V gene. Trimming cost V 7 bases and J 4 bases; bases outside gene matches: 10. The CDR3 sequence is CASTVSGTGDYEQYF. CDR3 DNA sequence: TGTGCCAGCACTGTTTCAGGGACAGGGGATTACGAGCAGTACTTC.

The chain joins TRBV6-5 to TRBJ2-5; 8 nucleotides align to TRBD2. Germline assignment: CDR1 MNHEY and CDR2 SVGAGI. This CDR3 is built from 11 residues. This CDR3 is CGTSSSETQYF. The CDR3 nucleotides are TGTGGGACTAGCTCTAGCGAGACCCAGTACTTC.

The chain employs TRBV19 and TRBJ1-4, with D possibly being TRBD1 (5 bases). There are 13 residues in the CDR3. Germline V CDR1 and CDR2: LNHDA, SQIVND (reference sequence). Between the trimmed V and J ends, which lost 4 bases and 7 bases, there was a span of 10 bases. The CDR3 sequence is CASSRNRGEKLFF. The CDR3 DNA reads TGTGCCAGTAGTAGAAATAGGGGTGAAAAACTGTTTTTT.

This chain joins TRBV5-1 and TRBJ2-7, with D possibly being TRBD2 (7 bases). The germline CDR1 and CDR2 sequences are SGHRS and YFSETQ. This CDR3 is built from 14 residues. Trimming stripped 7 bases from V and 4 bases from J, with 18 bases between. The CDR3 sequence: CASRGAGSPYEQYF. CDR3 DNA sequence: TGCGCCAGCCGGGGGGCAGGCTCCCCGTACGAGCAGTACTTC.

DNA for the CDR3: TGTGCCAGCTCACCTCTCGTAGCGGGCCAACAAGAGACCCAGTACTTC. This sequence encodes CASSPLVAGQQETQYF. The genes are TRBV18 and TRBJ2-5; TRBD2 aligns across 7 bases. Trimming at V came to 3 bases and at J to 2 bases, leaving 9 bases not matched to a gene. CDR1 and CDR2 (germline): KGHSH, LQKENI. The CDR3 is 16 residues long.

This chain links TRBV19 with TRBJ2-5; no reliable D call. The germline gives CDR1 LNHDA, CDR2 SQIVND (reference sequence). The V and J ends lost 4 bases and 5 bases respectively, with 11 bases between them. The CDR3 has 13 residues. CDR3 region: CASSTAGRETQYF. As DNA, the CDR3 is TGTGCCAGTAGTACCGCAGGCAGGGAGACCCAGTACTTC.

This chain's CDR3 is CACQGAESGNTIYF. In DNA form, the CDR3 reads TGTGCCTGTCAGGGGGCGGAATCTGGAAACACCATATATTTT. The chain employs TRBV30 and TRBJ1-3, with 8 bases that match TRBD1. The germline gives CDR1 GTSNPN, CDR2 SVGIG (reference sequence). The CDR3 sequence is 14 residues long. V gave up 6 bases and J gave up 1 base; unmatched junction bases: 5.

The chain links TRBV5-1 to TRBJ2-3; unclear D gene. Germline V lookup: CDR1 SGHRS, CDR2 YFSETQ. The CDR3 has 12 amino acids. Trimming stripped 4 bases from V and 6 bases from J, with 9 bases between. CDR3 sequence reads: CASSTDMDTQYF. In DNA, the CDR3 is TGCGCCAGCAGCACCGACATGGATACGCAGTATTTT.

This clone was detected once. The rearrangement links TRBV5-6 to TRBJ2-6; D is ambiguous. CDR3 length: 13 residues. V was clipped by 2 bases and J by 3 bases, with 3 bases between them. CDR1 and CDR2 (germline): SGHDT, YYEEEE. The CDR3: CASSLYGANVLTF. The CDR3, as DNA: TGTGCCAGCAGCTTATATGGGGCCAACGTCCTGACTTTC.